What follows are 32 T cell receptor beta chains derived from one specimen sequenced in a study of OX40 agonist ivuxolimab in advanced cancers. Clones were sequenced by immunoSEQ multiplex PCR, and TCRdb holds only the in-frame ones, with some missing. The repertoire holds 30,000 or so clones, with approximately 79% as singletons. Source: CD4+ or CD8+ T cells sorted from blood, taken in a trial of the OX40 agonist ivuxolimab. Receptor source: an adult with an advanced solid tumor such as melanoma, head and neck, liver or kidney cancer.

The rearrangement links TRBV19 to TRBJ2-2; 9 nucleotides match TRBD2. Germline values: CDR1 LNHDA, CDR2 SQIVND (reference sequence). The CDR3 has 16 amino acids. Trimming cost V 7 bases and J 6 bases; bases outside gene matches: 12. The CDR3 is CASMEASGIWAGELFF. CDR3 DNA sequence: TGTGCCAGTATGGAGGCTAGCGGGATCTGGGCCGGGGAGCTGTTTTTT.

V usage is TRBV6-1 and J usage is TRBJ1-4, with D unresolved. Germline assignment: CDR1 MNHNS and CDR2 SASEGT. The CDR3 is made up of 12 amino acids. V lost 8 bases and J lost 8, with 12 bases in between. This chain's CDR3 is CASREGGEKLFF. The CDR3 coding sequence is TGTGCCAGCCGGGAGGGAGGCGAAAAACTGTTTTTT.

The chain employs TRBV6-1 and TRBJ1-2; D unclear. V dropped 6 bases and J dropped 3 bases, with 5 bases sitting between them. From germline, CDR1 is MNHNS and CDR2 SASEGT. This CDR3 spans 11 amino acids. The CDR3 region has the DNA TGTGCCAGCAGGGAGTACTATGGCTACACCTTC. Protein: CASREYYGYTF.

The rearrangement uses TRBV29-1 and TRBJ1-2; D remains ambiguous. Germline V gives CDR1 SQVTM, CDR2 ANQGSEA. V lost 5 bases to trimming and J lost 5 bases, with 15 bases between them. The CDR3 is 13 amino acids. This CDR3 is CSVTPSAGYGYTF. The CDR3 bases are TGCAGCGTTACCCCTTCGGCGGGGTATGGCTACACCTTC.

This clone was detected only once. The chain couples TRBV6-5 to TRBJ2-4, with D possibly being TRBD1 or TRBD2 (6 bases each). V shed 6 bases and J shed 1 base, with 10 bases lying between them. Germline CDR1 MNHEY, CDR2 SVGAGI. The CDR3 totals 14 residues. The CDR3 bases are TGTGCCAGCAGCTGGAGGGGGGCCAAAAACATTCAGTACTTC. It encodes CASSWRGAKNIQYF.

The CDR3 region is CASSLVGADTQYF. Here the CDR3 DNA reads TGCGCCAGCAGCTTGGTGGGGGCAGATACGCAGTATTTT. J is TRBJ2-3 and V is TRBV5-1, with D perhaps given as TRBD1 or TRBD2 (5 bases each). CDR3 length: 13 residues. Germline lookup yields CDR1 SGHRS and CDR2 YFSETQ. V lost 0 bases, J lost 4 bases, and 6 bases lay in between.

Only a few counts were recorded for this clone. The genes are TRBV5-1 and TRBJ2-5, with D possibly being TRBD1 or TRBD2 (5 bases each). V lost 4 bases and J lost 2, with 9 bases in between. CDR1 is SGHRS, CDR2 YFSETQ, per germline. The CDR3 is 13 amino acids. The CDR3 spells CASSRDLQETQYF. DNA for the CDR3: TGCGCCAGCAGCCGGGACCTGCAAGAGACCCAGTACTTC.

This clone has just a few counts. The rearrangement uses TRBV5-1 and TRBJ2-3, with TRBD2 matching over 10 bases. CDR1 and CDR2 from the germline V gene are SGHRS and YFSETQ. J gave up 4 bases and V 2 bases, and 4 bases lay outside the gene matches. The CDR3 contains 15 residues. The CDR3 reads CASSLGGLAADTQYF. CDR3 coding DNA: TGCGCCAGCAGCTTAGGAGGACTAGCGGCAGATACGCAGTATTTT.

This chain links TRBV5-4 with TRBJ1-1; D is undetermined. The CDR3 is 13 amino acids. Trimming stripped 0 bases from V and 5 bases from J, with 8 bases between. Germline CDR1 reads SGHNT; CDR2 reads YYREEE (reference sequence). In DNA, the CDR3 is TGTGCCAGCAGCTTGGCCCGGGAAACTGAAGCTTTCTTT. It encodes CASSLARETEAFF.

The V and J genes are TRBV28 and TRBJ2-1; 7 positions match TRBD1. In germline, CDR1 is MDHEN, CDR2 SYDVKM. The CDR3 covers 14 residues. V lost 6 bases to trimming and J lost 2 bases; unmatched junction nucleotides: 4. The DNA for the CDR3 is TGTGCCAGCAGGATCAGGGGGACCTACAATGAGCAGTTCTTC. Its translation: CASRIRGTYNEQFF.

The rearrangement joins TRBV12-5 to TRBJ1-1; D call uncertain. This CDR3 comprises 14 residues. Germline CDR1 reads LGHNT; CDR2 reads FRNRAP. The V end was cut by 7 bases, the J end by 0 bases, with 12 bases between. The CDR3, as DNA: TGTGCTAGTGCCCTGCGCATAATGAACACTGAAGCTTTCTTT. Amino acid sequence: CASALRIMNTEAFF.

This clone came up a few times. The CDR3 coding sequence is TGTGCCAGTAGGCCGACAGGGGTGGGCAATCAGCCCCAGCATTTT. Residues: CASRPTGVGNQPQHF. The chain recombines TRBV19 with TRBJ1-5; TRBD1 agrees at 8 bases. The trim removed 6 bases at V and 2 bases at J, leaving 6 bases unmatched. The CDR3 is 15 residues long. Germline V gene data show CDR1 as LNHDA and CDR2 as SQIVND (reference sequence).

The chain couples TRBV29-1 to TRBJ1-3; no definite D call. The V end was cut by 4 bases, the J end by 4 bases, with 5 bases between. This CDR3 is built from 11 residues. CDR1 is SQVTM, CDR2 ANQGSEA, per germline. This CDR3 is CSVVGGNTIYF. The DNA for the CDR3 is TGCAGCGTTGTGGGGGGAAACACCATATATTTT.

This rearrangement joins TRBV5-4 to TRBJ1-1; D is possibly TRBD1 (5 bases). The CDR3 runs 13 residues. The V end lost 0 bases, the J end lost 6 bases, and 9 bases lay between the germline ends. Germline CDR1 is SGHNT and CDR2 is YYREEE (reference sequence). The DNA for the CDR3 is TGTGCCAGCAGCTTGGTGAGAGGGGCTGAAGCTTTCTTT. This encodes CASSLVRGAEAFF.

This sequence joins TRBV15 and TRBJ2-7; 9 nucleotides match TRBD1. Trimming at V came to 2 bases and at J to 6 bases, leaving 8 bases not matched to a gene. CDR3 length equals 15 residues. Germline V lookup: CDR1 LNHNV, CDR2 YYDKDF (reference sequence). The CDR3 nucleotides read TGTGCCACCAGCAGAAAACTGGGACAGGGAGGCGAGCAGTACTTC. Its protein product is CATSRKLGQGGEQYF.

As for this clone: The sample has other DNA sequences that encode this CDR3 too. J is TRBJ2-3 and V is TRBV18; D not resolved. This CDR3 is 12 amino acids long. V lost 1 base and J lost 5, with 4 bases in between. Germline CDR1 reads KGHSH; CDR2 reads LQKENI. CDR3 DNA: TGTGCCAGCTCACCACGGAGAGATACGCAGTATTTT. It is translated as CASSPRRDTQYF.

This clone showed up just a few times. V and J are TRBV6-5 and TRBJ1-5; maybe TRBD1 (5 bases). Looked up from germline, CDR1 is MNHEY and CDR2 is SVGAGI. The CDR3 consists of 15 residues. Trimming took 6 bases from V and 2 from J, leaving 14 bases between them. The CDR3 region is CASSRGPGGNQPQHF. CDR3 bases: TGTGCCAGCAGCCGGGGCCCGGGGGGCAATCAGCCCCAGCATTTT.

The chain couples TRBV5-8 to TRBJ2-7; the match to TRBD1 covers 8 bases. Germline trimming cut 0 bases from V and 2 bases from J; bases unmatched to any gene: 13. CDR1 and CDR2 (germline): SGHTS, YDEGEE. The length of the CDR3 is 18 residues. In DNA form, the CDR3 reads TGTGCCAGCAGCTTGGGTCCAGGGGGCTGGCGGGTGGCCTACGAGCAGTACTTC. Protein sequence: CASSLGPGGWRVAYEQYF.

The V call is TRBV5-5, the J call TRBJ1-5; D possibly corresponds to TRBD1 (5 bases). CDR1 SGHKS and CDR2 YYEKEE come from the germline V gene (reference sequence). The CDR3 contains 15 residues. V lost 0 bases, J lost 0 bases, and 7 bases lay in between. The CDR3: CASSLGQTSNQPQHF. The CDR3 DNA reads TGTGCCAGCAGCTTGGGACAGACTAGCAATCAGCCCCAGCATTTT.

The gene calls are TRBV28 and TRBJ2-1; 12 nucleotides match TRBD2. Germline lookup yields CDR1 MDHEN and CDR2 SYDVKM. This CDR3 is built from 14 residues. After removal of 10 bases from V and 6 bases from J, the junction contained 7 bases not matched to a gene. CDR3 in amino acids: CATSLAGGVNEQFF. For the CDR3, the DNA is TGTGCCACCTCACTAGCGGGAGGAGTCAATGAGCAGTTCTTC.

The gene calls are TRBV15 and TRBJ1-4; D perhaps matches TRBD1 (5 bases). Germline lookup yields CDR1 LNHNV and CDR2 YYDKDF (reference sequence). The CDR3 consists of 15 residues. The V gene lost 4 bases and the J gene lost 8 bases, with 17 bases spanning the gap. CDR3 in amino acids: CATSIPAGGTEKLFF. The CDR3, as DNA: TGTGCCACCAGCATCCCGGCTGGAGGGACCGAAAAACTGTTTTTT. Supplemented by reference TRBV15 and TRBJ1-4, the full variable domain reads DAMVIQNPRYQVTQFGKPVTLSCSQTLNHNVMYWYQQKSSQAPKLLFHYYDKDFNNEADTPDNFQSRRPNTSFCFLDIRSPGLGDTAMYLCATSIPAGGTEKLFFGSGTQLSVL.

The chain carries TRBV10-1 and TRBJ2-1; D might be TRBD1 (5 bases). Germline V gene data show CDR1 as WNHNN and CDR2 as SYGVQD (reference sequence). The length of the CDR3 is 12 residues. V was shortened by 8 bases and J by 6 bases, with 11 bases between the two germline ends. The CDR3 here is CASGAGFNEQFF. The CDR3 DNA reads as TGCGCCAGCGGGGCCGGGTTCAATGAGCAGTTCTTC.

This chain links TRBV7-2 with TRBJ2-7; no clear D gene. There are 13 residues in the CDR3. The V gene lost 5 bases and the J gene lost 1 base, with 9 bases spanning the gap. Germline V gene data show CDR1 as SGHTA and CDR2 as FQGNSA. CDR3 sequence (DNA): TGTGCCAGCAGCACAGCCGGTTCCTACGAGCAGTACTTC. This gives the protein CASSTAGSYEQYF.

The rearrangement links TRBV28 to TRBJ2-1; 7 bases match TRBD2. CDR1 and CDR2 (germline): MDHEN, SYDVKM. J gave up 3 bases and V 4 bases, and 9 bases lay outside the gene matches. The CDR3 has 16 amino acids. CDR3 in amino acids: CASSSPFSGGYNEQFF. For the CDR3, the DNA is TGTGCCAGCAGTTCCCCTTTTTCGGGAGGCTACAATGAGCAGTTCTTC.

The chain combines TRBV7-2 with TRBJ1-6, with D possibly TRBD1 on 6 matching bases. The CDR3 is 17 residues long. CDR1 and CDR2 (germline): SGHTA, FQGNSA. Deletions cut 1 base from V and 10 bases from J, with 20 bases between. DNA of the CDR3: TGTGCCAGCAGCTTAGATGTCAGGGGCCCTATAAACTCACCCCTCCACTTT. It encodes CASSLDVRGPINSPLHF.

The CDR3 reads CASSLIAGDNYGYTF. The CDR3 nucleotides are TGTGCCAGCAGCTTAATCGCAGGCGATAACTATGGCTACACCTTC. The rearrangement links TRBV7-3 to TRBJ1-2; D unresolved. V was pared by 1 base and J by 1 base, with 10 bases between. Germline V CDR1 and CDR2: SGHTA, FQGTGA. The CDR3 extends over 15 amino acids.

V gene TRBV30 combines with J gene TRBJ2-7, with TRBD2 as a possible D gene (5 bases). The V gene's germline CDR1 is GTSNPN and CDR2 SVGIG (reference sequence). This CDR3 contains 13 residues. The germline V and J ends were trimmed by 5 bases and 8 bases, with 19 bases remaining between them. The CDR3 nucleotides are TGTGCCTGGGGTTACGGACTGAGGTTGAAGCAGTACTTC. This gives the protein CAWGYGLRLKQYF. Looking up the rest from reference TRBV30 and TRBJ2-7 gives the full variable domain: SQTIHQWPATLVQPVGSPLSLECTVEGTSNPNLYWYRQAAGRGLQLLFYSVGIGQISSEVPQNLSASRPQDRQFILSSKKLLLSDSGFYLCAWGYGLRLKQYFGPGTRLTVT.

This rearrangement joins TRBV7-2 to TRBJ1-2; TRBD1 matches 8 bases. Germline loops: CDR1 SGHTA, CDR2 FQGNSA. The CDR3 totals 17 residues. Unmatched junction bases numbered 16, after V lost 3 bases and J lost 7 bases. This CDR3 is CASSLDGAGGFSGGYTF. CDR3 nucleotides: TGTGCCAGCAGCTTGGATGGGGCAGGGGGCTTTTCTGGTGGCTACACCTTC.

The J gene is TRBJ1-1, the V gene TRBV5-1; unclear D gene. The ends were cut back, 4 bases at V and 4 bases at J, with 17 bases in the middle. CDR1 and CDR2 (germline): SGHRS, YFSETQ. This CDR3 is 15 amino acids long. The CDR3 reads CASSKTALVATEAFF. In DNA, the CDR3 is TGCGCCAGCAGCAAGACGGCCTTGGTGGCCACTGAAGCTTTCTTT.

The chain recombines TRBV5-8 with TRBJ2-1, with 7 bases fitting TRBD2. The CDR3 contains 14 residues. V lost 1 base, J lost 8 bases, and 6 bases stayed unmatched. The germline gives CDR1 SGHTS, CDR2 YDEGEE. The CDR3 protein is CASSLRGGSHEQFF. For the CDR3, the DNA is TGTGCCAGCAGCTTGCGGGGCGGGAGTCATGAGCAGTTCTTC.

The gene calls are TRBV6-1 and TRBJ1-4; D gene ambiguous. V was pared by 4 bases and J by 4 bases, with 10 bases between. Germline values: CDR1 MNHNS, CDR2 SASEGT. The CDR3 loop spans 14 amino acids. CDR3 amino acids: CASSVGPFNEKLFF. DNA for the CDR3: TGTGCCAGCAGTGTAGGCCCATTTAATGAAAAACTGTTTTTT.

The chain is built from TRBV5-1 and TRBJ1-1; tentatively, D is TRBD1 (5 bases). Trimming left V 7 bases short and J 0 bases short, with 16 bases between. The germline gives CDR1 SGHRS, CDR2 YFSETQ. This CDR3 region has 15 residues. CDR3 residues: CASGAGKGMNTEAFF. The CDR3, as DNA: TGCGCCAGCGGGGCCGGTAAAGGGATGAACACTGAAGCTTTCTTT.